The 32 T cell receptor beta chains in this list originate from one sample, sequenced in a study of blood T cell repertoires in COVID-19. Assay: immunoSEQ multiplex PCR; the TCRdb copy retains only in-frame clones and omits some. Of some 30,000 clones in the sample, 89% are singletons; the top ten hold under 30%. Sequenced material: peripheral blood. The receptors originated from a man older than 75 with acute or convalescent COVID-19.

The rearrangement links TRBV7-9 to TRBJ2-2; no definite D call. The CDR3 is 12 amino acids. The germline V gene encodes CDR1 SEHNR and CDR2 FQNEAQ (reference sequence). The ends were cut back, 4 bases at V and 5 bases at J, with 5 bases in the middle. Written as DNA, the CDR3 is TGTGCCAGCAGCTCCCCTACCGGGGAGCTGTTTTTT. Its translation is CASSSPTGELFF.

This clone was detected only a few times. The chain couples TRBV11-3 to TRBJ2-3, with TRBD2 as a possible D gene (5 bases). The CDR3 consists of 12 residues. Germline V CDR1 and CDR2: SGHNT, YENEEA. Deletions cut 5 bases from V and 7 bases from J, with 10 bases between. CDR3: CASSPQTNTQYF. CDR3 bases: TGTGCCAGCAGCCCTCAGACTAATACGCAGTATTTT.

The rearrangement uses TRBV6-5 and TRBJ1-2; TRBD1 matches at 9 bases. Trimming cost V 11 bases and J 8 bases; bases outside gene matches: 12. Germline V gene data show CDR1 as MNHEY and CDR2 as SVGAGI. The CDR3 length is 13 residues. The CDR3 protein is CAVRDRVSWGYTF. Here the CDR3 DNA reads TGTGCCGTCAGGGACAGGGTCTCTTGGGGCTACACCTTC.

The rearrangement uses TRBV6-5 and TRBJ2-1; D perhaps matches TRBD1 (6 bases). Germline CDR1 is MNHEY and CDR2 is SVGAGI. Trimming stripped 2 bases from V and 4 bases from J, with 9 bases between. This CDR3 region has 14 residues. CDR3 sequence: CASSYVTGYNEQFF. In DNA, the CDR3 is TGTGCCAGCAGTTACGTGACAGGTTACAATGAGCAGTTCTTC.

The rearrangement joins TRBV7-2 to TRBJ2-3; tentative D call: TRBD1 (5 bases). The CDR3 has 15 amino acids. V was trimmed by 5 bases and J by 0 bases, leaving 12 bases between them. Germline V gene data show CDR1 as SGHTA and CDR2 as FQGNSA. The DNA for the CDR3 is TGTGCCAGCAGCCAGAGACAGACTAGCACAGATACGCAGTATTTT. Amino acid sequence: CASSQRQTSTDTQYF.

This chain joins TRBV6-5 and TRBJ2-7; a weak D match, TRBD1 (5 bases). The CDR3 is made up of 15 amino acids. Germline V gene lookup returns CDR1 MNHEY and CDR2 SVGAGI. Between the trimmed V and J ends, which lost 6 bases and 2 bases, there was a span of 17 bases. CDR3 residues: CASSSLWGGTYEQYF. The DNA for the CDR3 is TGTGCCAGCAGCTCGCTGTGGGGCGGTACCTACGAGCAGTACTTC.

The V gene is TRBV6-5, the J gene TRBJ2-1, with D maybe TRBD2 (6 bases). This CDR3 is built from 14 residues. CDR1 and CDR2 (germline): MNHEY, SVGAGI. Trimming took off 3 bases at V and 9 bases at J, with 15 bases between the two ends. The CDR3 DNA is TGTGCCAGCAGTTATAAGGAGGGAGTAAGTGAGCAGTTCTTC. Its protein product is CASSYKEGVSEQFF.

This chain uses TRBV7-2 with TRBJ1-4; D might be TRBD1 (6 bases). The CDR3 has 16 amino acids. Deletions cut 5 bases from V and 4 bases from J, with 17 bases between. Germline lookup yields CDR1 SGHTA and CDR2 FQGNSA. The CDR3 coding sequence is TGTGCCAGCAGCCTACTCACAGGGCCTTATAATGAAAAACTGTTTTTT. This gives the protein CASSLLTGPYNEKLFF.

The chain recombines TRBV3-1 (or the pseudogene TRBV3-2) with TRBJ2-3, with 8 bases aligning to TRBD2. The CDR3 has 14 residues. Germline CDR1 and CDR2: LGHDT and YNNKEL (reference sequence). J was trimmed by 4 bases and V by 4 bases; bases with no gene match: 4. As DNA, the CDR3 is TGTGCCAGCAGCCGGAGCGGGAGCTCAGATACGCAGTATTTT. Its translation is CASSRSGSSDTQYF.

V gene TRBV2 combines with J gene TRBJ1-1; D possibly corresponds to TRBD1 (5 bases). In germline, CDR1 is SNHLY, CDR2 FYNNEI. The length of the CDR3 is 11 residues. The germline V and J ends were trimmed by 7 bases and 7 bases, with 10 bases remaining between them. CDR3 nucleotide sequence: TGTGCCAGCAATCGACAGTTTGAAGCTTTCTTT. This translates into CASNRQFEAFF.

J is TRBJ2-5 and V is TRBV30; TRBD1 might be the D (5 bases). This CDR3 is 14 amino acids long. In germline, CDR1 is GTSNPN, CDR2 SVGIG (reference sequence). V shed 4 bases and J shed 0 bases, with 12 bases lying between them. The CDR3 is CAWTSKGNQETQYF. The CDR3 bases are TGTGCCTGGACCAGTAAGGGGAACCAAGAGACCCAGTACTTC.

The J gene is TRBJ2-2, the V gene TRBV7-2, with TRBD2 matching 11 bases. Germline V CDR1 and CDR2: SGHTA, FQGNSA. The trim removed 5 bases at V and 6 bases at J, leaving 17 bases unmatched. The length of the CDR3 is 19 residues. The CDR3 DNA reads TGTGCCAGCAGCCCCAAGATTAGCGGGAGGGCCTTTTTGGCCGGGGAGCTGTTTTTT. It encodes CASSPKISGRAFLAGELFF.

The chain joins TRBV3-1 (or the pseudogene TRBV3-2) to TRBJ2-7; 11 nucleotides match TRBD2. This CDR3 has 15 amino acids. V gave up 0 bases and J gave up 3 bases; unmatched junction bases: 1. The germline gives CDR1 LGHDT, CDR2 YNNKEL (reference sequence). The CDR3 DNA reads TGTGCCAGCAGCCAAGAGGGGACTAGCGGCTACGAGCAGTACTTC. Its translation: CASSQEGTSGYEQYF.

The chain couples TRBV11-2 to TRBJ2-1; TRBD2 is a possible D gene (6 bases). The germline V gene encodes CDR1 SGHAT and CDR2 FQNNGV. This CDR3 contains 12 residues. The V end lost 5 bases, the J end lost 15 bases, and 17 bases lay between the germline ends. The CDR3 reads CASSPTRLVWFF. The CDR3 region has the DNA TGTGCCAGCAGCCCGACACGACTAGTTTGGTTCTTC.

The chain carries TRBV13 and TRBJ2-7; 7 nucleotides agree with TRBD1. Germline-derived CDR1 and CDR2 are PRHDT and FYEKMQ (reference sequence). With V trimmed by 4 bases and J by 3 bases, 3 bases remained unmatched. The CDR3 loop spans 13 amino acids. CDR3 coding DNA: TGTGCCAGCAGCTCGACAGGGTTCTACGAGCAGTACTTC. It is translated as CASSSTGFYEQYF.

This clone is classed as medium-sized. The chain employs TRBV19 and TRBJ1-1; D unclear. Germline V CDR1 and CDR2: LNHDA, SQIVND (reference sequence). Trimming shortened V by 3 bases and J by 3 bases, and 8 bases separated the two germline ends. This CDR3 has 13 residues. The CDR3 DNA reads TGTGCCAGTAGTATGGTGAGGGACACTGAAGCTTTCTTT. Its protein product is CASSMVRDTEAFF.

The CDR3 DNA reads TGTGCCAGCAGCTTAGGTTACGGGGGATACAATGAGCAGTTCTTC. This encodes CASSLGYGGYNEQFF. The chain has TRBV7-2 and TRBJ2-1; possible D gene TRBD2, 6 bases. The CDR3 is 15 amino acids. Per the germline V gene, CDR1 is SGHTA and CDR2 is FQGNSA. Deletions cut 1 base from V and 4 bases from J, with 11 bases between.

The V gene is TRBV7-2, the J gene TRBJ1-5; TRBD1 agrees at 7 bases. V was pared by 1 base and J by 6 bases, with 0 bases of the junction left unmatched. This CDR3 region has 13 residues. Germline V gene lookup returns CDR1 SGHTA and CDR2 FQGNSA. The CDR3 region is CASSLGQGQPQHF. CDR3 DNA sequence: TGTGCCAGCAGCTTAGGACAGGGTCAGCCCCAGCATTTT.

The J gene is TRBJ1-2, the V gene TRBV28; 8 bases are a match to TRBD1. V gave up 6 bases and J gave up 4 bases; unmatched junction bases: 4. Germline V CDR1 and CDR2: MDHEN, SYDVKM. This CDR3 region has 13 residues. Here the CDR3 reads CASSRGPSYGYTF. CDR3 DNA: TGTGCCAGCAGCAGGGGGCCTTCCTATGGCTACACCTTC.

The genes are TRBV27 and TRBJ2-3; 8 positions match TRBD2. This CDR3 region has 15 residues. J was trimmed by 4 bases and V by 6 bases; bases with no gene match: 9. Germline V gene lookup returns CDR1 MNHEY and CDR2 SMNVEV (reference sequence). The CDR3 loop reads CASRPGGVSADTQYF. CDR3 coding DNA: TGTGCCAGCAGACCGGGAGGGGTAAGCGCAGATACGCAGTATTTT.

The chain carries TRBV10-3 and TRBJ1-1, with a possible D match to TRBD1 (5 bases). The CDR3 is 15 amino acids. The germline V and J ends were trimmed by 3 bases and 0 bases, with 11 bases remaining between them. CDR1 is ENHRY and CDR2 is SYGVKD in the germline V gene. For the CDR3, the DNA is TGTGCCATCAGTGATACCAGGGTTATGAACACTGAAGCTTTCTTT. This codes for CAISDTRVMNTEAFF.

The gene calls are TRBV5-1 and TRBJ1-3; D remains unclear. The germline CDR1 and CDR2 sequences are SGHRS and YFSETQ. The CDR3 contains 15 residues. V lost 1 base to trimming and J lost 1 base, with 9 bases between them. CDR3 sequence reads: CASSLPGISGNTIYF. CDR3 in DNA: TGCGCCAGCAGCTTGCCGGGAATATCTGGAAACACCATATATTTT.

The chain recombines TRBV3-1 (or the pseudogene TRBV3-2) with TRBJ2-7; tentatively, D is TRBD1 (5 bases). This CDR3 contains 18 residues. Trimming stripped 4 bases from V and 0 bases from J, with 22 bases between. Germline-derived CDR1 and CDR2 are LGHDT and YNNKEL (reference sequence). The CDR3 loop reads CASSRHQGTTSSSYEQYF. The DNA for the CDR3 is TGTGCCAGCAGCCGTCACCAGGGAACCACCTCCTCCTCCTACGAGCAGTACTTC.

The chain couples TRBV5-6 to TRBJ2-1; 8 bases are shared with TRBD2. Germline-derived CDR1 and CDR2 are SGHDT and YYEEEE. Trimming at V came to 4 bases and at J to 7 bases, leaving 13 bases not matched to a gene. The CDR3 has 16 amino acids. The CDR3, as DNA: TGTGCCAGCAGCCCTTGGGAAGCGGGAGAACGGAATGAGCAGTTCTTC. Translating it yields CASSPWEAGERNEQFF. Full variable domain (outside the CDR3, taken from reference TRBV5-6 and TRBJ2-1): DAGVTQSPTHLIKTRGQQVTLRCSPKSGHDTVSWYQQALGQGPQFIFQYYEEEERQRGNFPDRFSGHQFPNYSSELNVNALLLGDSALYLCASSPWEAGERNEQFFGPGTRLTVL.

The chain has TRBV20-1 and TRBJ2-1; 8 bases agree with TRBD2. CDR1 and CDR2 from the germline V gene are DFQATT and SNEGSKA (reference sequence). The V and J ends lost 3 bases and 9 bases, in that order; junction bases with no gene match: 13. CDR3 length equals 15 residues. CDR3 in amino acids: CSASIAGLNLAEQFF. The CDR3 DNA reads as TGCAGTGCTAGTATAGCGGGACTAAACTTGGCTGAGCAGTTCTTC.

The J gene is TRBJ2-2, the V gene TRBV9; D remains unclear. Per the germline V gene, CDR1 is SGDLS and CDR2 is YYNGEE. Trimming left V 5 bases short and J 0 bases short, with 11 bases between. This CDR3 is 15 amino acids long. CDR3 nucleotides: TGTGCCAGCAGTGTTGACAAAGCGAACACCGGGGAGCTGTTTTTT. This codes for CASSVDKANTGELFF.

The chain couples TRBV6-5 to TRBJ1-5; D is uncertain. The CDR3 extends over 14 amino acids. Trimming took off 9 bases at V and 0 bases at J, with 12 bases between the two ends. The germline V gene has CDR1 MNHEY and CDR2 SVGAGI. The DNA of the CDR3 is TGTGCCAGTGGAGGAATTGATAGCAATCAGCCCCAGCATTTT. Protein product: CASGGIDSNQPQHF.

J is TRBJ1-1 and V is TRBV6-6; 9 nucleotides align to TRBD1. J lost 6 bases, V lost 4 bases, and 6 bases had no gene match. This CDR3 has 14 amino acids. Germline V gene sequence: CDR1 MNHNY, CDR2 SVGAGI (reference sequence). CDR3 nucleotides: TGTGCCAGCAGTTCAACAGGGGGCAGCGCTGAAGCTTTCTTT. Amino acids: CASSSTGGSAEAFF.

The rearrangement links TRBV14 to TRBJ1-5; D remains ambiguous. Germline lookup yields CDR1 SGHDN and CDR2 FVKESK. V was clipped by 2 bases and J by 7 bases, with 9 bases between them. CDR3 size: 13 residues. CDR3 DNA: TGTGCCAGCAGCCAATACTCGGGGCAGCCCCAGCATTTT. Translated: CASSQYSGQPQHF.

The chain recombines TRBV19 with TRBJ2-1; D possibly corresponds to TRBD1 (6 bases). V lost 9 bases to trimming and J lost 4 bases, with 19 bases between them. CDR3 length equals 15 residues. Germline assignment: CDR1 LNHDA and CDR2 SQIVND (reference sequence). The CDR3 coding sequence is TGTGCCAGCTCTCCTCAGGGGAGCTCGTACAATGAGCAGTTCTTC. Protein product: CASSPQGSSYNEQFF.

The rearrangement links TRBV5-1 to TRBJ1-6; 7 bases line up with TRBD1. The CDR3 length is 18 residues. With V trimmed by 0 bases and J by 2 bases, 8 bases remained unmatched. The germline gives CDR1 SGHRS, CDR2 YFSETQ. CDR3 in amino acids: CASSLEGAFRAYNSPLHF. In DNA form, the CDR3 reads TGCGCCAGCAGCTTGGAGGGGGCGTTCCGTGCCTATAATTCACCCCTCCACTTT.

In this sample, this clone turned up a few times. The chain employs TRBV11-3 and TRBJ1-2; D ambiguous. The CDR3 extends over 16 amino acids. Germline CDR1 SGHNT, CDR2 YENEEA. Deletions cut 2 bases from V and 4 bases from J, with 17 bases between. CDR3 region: CASSLPARKVVYGYTF. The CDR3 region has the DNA TGTGCCAGCAGCTTACCCGCGCGGAAAGTTGTCTATGGCTACACCTTC.